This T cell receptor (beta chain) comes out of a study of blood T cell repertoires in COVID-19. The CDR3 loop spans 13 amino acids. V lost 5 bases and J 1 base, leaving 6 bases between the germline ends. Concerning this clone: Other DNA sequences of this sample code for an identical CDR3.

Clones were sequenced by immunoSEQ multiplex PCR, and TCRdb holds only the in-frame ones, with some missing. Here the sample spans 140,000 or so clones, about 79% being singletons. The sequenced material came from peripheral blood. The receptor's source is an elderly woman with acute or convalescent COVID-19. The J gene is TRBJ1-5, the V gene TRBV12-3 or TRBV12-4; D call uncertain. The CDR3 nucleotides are TGTGCCAGCAGTCCGAGAAGCAATCAGCCCCAGCATTTT. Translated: CASSPRSNQPQHF.